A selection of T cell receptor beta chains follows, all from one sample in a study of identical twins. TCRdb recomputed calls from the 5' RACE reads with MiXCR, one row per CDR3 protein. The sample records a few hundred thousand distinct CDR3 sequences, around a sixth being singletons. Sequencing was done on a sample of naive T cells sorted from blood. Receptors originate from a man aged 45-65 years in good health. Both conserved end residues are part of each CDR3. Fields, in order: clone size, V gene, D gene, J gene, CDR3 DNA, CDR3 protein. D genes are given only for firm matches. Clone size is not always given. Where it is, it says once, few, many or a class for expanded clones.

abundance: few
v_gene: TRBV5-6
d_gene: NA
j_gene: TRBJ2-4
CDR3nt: TGTGCCAGCAGCTGGAAGGCAGGGGGAGGGCCTGAAAACATTCAGTACTTC
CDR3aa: CASSWKAGGGPENIQYF

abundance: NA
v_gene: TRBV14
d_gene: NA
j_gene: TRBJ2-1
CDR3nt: TGTGCCAGCAGCTCGACTGCCTTTTGGGATGAGCAGTTCTTC
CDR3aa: CASSSTAFWDEQFF

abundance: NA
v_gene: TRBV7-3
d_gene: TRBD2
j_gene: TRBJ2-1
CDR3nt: TGTGCCAGCAGCTTAGGTCCGACTAGCGGGAGGGCCTCAGGCAATGAGCAGTTCTTC
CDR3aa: CASSLGPTSGRASGNEQFF

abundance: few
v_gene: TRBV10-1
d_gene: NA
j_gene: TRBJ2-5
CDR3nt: TGCGCCAGCAGTGATGGAGCTGCGGCCGAGACCCAGTACTTC
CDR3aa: CASSDGAAAETQYF

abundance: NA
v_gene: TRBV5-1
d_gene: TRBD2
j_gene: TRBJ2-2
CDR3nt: TGCGCCAGCAGCTTGGAACTAGCGTTGGCCGGGGAGCTGTTTTTT
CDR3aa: CASSLELALAGELFF

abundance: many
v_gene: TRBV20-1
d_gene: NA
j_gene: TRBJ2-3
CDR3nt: TGCAGTGCTAGAGTCGGGGTTGGAGGGTACACAGATACGCAGTATTTT
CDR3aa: CSARVGVGGYTDTQYF

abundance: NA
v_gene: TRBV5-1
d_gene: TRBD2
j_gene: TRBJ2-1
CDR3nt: TGCGCCAGCAGCATGCAGCGGGGGGGCGTCGGAGAGTTCTTCTTC
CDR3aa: CASSMQRGGVGEFFF

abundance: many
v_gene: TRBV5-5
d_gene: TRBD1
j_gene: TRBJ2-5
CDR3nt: TGTGCCAGCAGCCCCCCCGACAGGGGGGAGACCCAGTACTTC
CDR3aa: CASSPPDRGETQYF

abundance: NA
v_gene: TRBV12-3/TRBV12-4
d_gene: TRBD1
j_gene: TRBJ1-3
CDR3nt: TGTGCCAGCAGTTTCCCAGACAGGGCGGCTGGAAACACCATATATTTT
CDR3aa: CASSFPDRAAGNTIYF

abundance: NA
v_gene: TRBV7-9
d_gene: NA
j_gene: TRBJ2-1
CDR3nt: TGTGCCAGCAGCATAATAGGTCATGAGCAGTTCTTC
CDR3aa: CASSIIGHEQFF

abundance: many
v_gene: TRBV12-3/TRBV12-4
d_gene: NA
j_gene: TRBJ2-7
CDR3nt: TGTGCCAGCAGAGCTGCCGGTAGCTCCTACGAGCAGTACTTC
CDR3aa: CASRAAGSSYEQYF

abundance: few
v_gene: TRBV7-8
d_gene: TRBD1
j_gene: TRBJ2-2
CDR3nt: TGTGCCAGCAGCTTAGGCTCCGGGACAGGGGGAAAGCTGTTTTTT
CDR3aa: CASSLGSGTGGKLFF

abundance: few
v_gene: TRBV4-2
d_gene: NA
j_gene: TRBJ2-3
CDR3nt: TGTGCCAGCAGCCAGGATACCACCCCCACAGATACGCAGTATTTT
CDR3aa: CASSQDTTPTDTQYF

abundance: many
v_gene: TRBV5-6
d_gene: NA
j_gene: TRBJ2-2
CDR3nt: TGTGCCAGCAGCACTGGAGCGGCACGACGACGGAAGGTCCTCACCGGGGAGCTGTTTTTT
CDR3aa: CASSTGAARRRKVLTGELFF

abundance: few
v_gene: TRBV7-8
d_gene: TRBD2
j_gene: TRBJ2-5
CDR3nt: TGTGCCAGCACCAGGACTAGCAGCGAAGAGACCCAGTACTTC
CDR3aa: CASTRTSSEETQYF

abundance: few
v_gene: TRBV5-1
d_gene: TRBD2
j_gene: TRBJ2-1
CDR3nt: TGCGCCAGCAGCAGAAGTAGCGGGAGCCCCTACAATGAGCAGTTCTTC
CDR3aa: CASSRSSGSPYNEQFF

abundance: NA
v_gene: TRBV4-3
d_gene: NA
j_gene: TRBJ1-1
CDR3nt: TGCGCCAGCAGCCTGGGAGTCGTGAACACTGAAGCTTTCTTT
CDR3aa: CASSLGVVNTEAFF

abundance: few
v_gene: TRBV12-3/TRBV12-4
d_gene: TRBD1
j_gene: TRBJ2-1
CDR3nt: TGTGCCAGCAGCTCCGCCGGGACAGGCTCCTACAATGAGCAGTTCTTC
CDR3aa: CASSSAGTGSYNEQFF

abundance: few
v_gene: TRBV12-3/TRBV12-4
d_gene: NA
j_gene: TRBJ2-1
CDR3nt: TGTGCCAGCAGTCCCGTGGTAAGCTCCTACAATGAGCAGTTCTTC
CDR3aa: CASSPVVSSYNEQFF

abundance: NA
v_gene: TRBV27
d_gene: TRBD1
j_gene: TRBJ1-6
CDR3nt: TGTGCCAGCAGACAAACCGGGACAGGGAATTCACCCCTCCACTTT
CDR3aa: CASRQTGTGNSPLHF

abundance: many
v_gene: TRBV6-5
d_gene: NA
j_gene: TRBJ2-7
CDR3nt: TGTGCCAGCAGTTACTCCGGGCCTCCCTACGAGCAGTACTTC
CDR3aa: CASSYSGPPYEQYF

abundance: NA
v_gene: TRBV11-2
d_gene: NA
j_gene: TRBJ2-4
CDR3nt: TGTGCCAGCAGCCCCAAACACCCCTATACAGGGCCCTCAGCCAAAAACATTCAGTACTTC
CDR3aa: CASSPKHPYTGPSAKNIQYF

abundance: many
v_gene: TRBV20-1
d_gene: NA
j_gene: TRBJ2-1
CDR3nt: TGCAGTGCTAGACAGGGGAGTATGGGAAATGAGCAGTTCTTC
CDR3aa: CSARQGSMGNEQFF

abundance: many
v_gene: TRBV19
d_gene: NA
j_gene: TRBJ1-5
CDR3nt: TGTGCCAGTAGGAGACCAGGGTACGATCAGCCCCAGCATTTT
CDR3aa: CASRRPGYDQPQHF

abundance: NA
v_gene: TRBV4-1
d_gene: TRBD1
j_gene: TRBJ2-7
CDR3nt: TGCGCCAGCAGCCAAGTCCGACAGGGGTACGAGCAGTACTTC
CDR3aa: CASSQVRQGYEQYF

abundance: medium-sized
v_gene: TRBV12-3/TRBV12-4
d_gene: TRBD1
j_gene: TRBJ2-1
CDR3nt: TGTGCCAGCAGGGGGGAAGGGGGCGCCTACAATGAGCAGTTCTTC
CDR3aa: CASRGEGGAYNEQFF

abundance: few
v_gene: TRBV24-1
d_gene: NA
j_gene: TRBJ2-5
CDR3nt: TGTGCCACCACTGGGGTCCAAGAAGAGACCCAGTACTTC
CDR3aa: CATTGVQEETQYF

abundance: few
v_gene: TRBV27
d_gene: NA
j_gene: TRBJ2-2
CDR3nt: TGTGCCAGCAGCCAGGACACACCGAACACCGGGGAGCTGTTTTTT
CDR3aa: CASSQDTPNTGELFF

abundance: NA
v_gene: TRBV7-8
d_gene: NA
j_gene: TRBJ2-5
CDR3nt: TGTGCCAGCAGCTTAGCTTCGCGGCTTCAAGAGACCCAGTACTTC
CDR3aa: CASSLASRLQETQYF

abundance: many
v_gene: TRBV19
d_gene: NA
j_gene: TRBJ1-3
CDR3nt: TGTGCCAGTAAGAGTCCGGGGCACGGAAACACCATATATTTT
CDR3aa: CASKSPGHGNTIYF

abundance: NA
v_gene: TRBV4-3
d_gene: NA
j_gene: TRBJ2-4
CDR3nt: TGCGCCAGCAGCCAAGACGGAGTAGCCAAAAACATTCAGTACTTC
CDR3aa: CASSQDGVAKNIQYF

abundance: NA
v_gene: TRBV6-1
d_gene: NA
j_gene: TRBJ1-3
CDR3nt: TGTGCCAGCACCCCTTCTGGTCGTTGGCTGGGGGACTCTGGAAACACCATATATTTT
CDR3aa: CASTPSGRWLGDSGNTIYF

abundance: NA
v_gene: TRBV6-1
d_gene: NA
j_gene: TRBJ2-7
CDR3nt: TGTGCCAGCAGTGAATCATCGGGACGGACCGCCGAGCAGTACTTC
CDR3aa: CASSESSGRTAEQYF

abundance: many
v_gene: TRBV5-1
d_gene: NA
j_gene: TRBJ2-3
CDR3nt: TGCGCCAGCAGCTTGTCTTCGGATACGCAGTATTTT
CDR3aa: CASSLSSDTQYF

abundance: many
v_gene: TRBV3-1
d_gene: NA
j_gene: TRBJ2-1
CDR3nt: TGTGCCAGCAGCCAAGATTGGGCCAACAATGAGCAGTTCTTC
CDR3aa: CASSQDWANNEQFF

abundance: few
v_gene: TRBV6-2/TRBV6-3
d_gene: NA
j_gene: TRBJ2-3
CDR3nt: TGTGCCAGCAGGGGACCAGGAAGCACAGATACGCAGTATTTT
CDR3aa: CASRGPGSTDTQYF

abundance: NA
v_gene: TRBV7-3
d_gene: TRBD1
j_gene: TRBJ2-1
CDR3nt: TGTGCCAGCAGCTTCACAGGGGGATCGGGGAAAGATGAGCAGTTCTTC
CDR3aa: CASSFTGGSGKDEQFF

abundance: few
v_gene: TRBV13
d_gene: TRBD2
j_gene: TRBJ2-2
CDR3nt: TGTGCCAGCAGCTTAAGGCTAGCGGGAGACCTAGGCACCGGGGAGCTGTTTTTT
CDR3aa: CASSLRLAGDLGTGELFF

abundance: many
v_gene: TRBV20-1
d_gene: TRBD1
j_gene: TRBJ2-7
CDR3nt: TGCAGTGCTAGAGGGGGACAGGGGGCGCGTATCAAATTTGGCGAGCAGTACTTC
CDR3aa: CSARGGQGARIKFGEQYF

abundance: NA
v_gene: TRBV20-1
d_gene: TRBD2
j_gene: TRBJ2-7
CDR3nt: TGCAGTGAGGCGGGACTAGCGGCAGAGCAGTACTTC
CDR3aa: CSEAGLAAEQYF

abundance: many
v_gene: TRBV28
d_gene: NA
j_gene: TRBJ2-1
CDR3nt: TGTGCCAGCAGTGCGGTCCCCGACACCTACAATGAGCAGTTCTTC
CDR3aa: CASSAVPDTYNEQFF

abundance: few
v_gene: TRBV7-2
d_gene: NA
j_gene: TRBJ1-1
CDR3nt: TGTGCCAGCAGCTTCTGGGCTGAAGCTTTCTTT
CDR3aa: CASSFWAEAFF

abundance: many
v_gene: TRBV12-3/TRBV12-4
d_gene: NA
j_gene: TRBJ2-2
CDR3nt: TGTGCCAGCAGGCCGTCGAGGAACACCGGGGAGCTGTTTTTT
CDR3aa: CASRPSRNTGELFF

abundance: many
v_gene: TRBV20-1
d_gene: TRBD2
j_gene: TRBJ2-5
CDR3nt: TGCAGTGCTAGGGGTGCTAGCGGGATCTTGGAGACCCAGTACTTC
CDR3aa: CSARGASGILETQYF

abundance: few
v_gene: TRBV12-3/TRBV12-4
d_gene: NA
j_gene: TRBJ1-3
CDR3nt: TGTGCCAGCAGTTCCAGCACTGGAAACACCATATATTTT
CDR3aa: CASSSSTGNTIYF

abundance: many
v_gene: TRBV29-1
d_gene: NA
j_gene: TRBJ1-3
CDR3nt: TGCAGCGTTAAGATAACAGGTTCTTTAGGAAACACCATATATTTT
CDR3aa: CSVKITGSLGNTIYF

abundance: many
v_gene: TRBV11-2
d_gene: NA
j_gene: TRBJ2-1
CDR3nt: TGTGCCAGCAGCTTAGATTCTTGGCCTGAGCAGTTCTTC
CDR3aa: CASSLDSWPEQFF

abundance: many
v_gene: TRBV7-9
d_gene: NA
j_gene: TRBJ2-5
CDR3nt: TGTGCCAGCAGAAACTCCAACGGACGCCAAGAGACCCAGTACTTC
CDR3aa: CASRNSNGRQETQYF

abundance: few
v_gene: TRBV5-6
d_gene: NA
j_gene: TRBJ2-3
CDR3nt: TGTGCCAGCAGCTTGAGGACCACAGATACGCAGTATTTT
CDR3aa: CASSLRTTDTQYF

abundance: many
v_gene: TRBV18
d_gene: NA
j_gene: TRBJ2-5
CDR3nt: TGTGCCAGCTCACCACCAAGTAAGCCGAATACCCGGCAGACCCAGTACTTC
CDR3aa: CASSPPSKPNTRQTQYF